The clone carrying this TCR beta chain was counted only a few times. What it recognizes is unknown. The TCRbeta library incorporated unique molecular identifiers. TCRdb re-called the PCR reads through MiXCR, storing one row per CDR3 protein. The sample consists of about 300,000 distinct CDR3 sequences, 6% to 10% of them appearing once. Trimming took off 1 base at V and 4 bases at J, with 13 bases between the two ends. Germline CDR1 and CDR2: SGHDT and YYEEEE. The CDR3 runs to 15 residues. The data belong to a study of T-cell reconstitution after alpha-beta-depleted transplantation in children. Points from the study as a whole: After one year, T-cell counts and TCRbeta diversity mostly came from new T cells.

The sequencing here drew on peripheral blood, taken 360 days after TCRalphabeta/CD19-depleted stem cell transplant. J is TRBJ2-3 and V is TRBV5-6; D gene ambiguous. The sequence derives from a female patient aged 2-9 years who had a stem cell transplant for Fanconi anemia, so the T cells may come from the graft donor. The CDR3 loop reads CASSLRFIGADTQYF. The CDR3 nucleotides read TGTGCCAGCAGCTTGCGTTTTATTGGAGCAGATACGCAGTATTTT.